This T cell receptor (beta chain) was identified in a study of beta chain features in type 1 diabetes. Study outcomes and limitations: TCRB CDR3s from Type 1 diabetes patients were moderately but significantly shorter in all four CD4+ subsets. The naive, central memory and Treg TCRB repertoires of patients appeared to be more similar to one another than those of healthy donors.

Concerning this clone: The target antigen is unknown.

TCRB transcripts that were expressed got sequenced, as all of the isolated RNA had been reverse transcribed. Using immunoSEQ multiplex PCR, the repertoire was profiled, and TCRdb retains in-frame clones only, with some absent. The sample lists around 250,000 clones, approximately 15% seen once, with roughly 0.019% in the top ten. Germline CDR1 reads SQVTM; CDR2 reads ANQGSEA. CDR3 length equals 12 residues. V was pared by 7 bases and J by 2 bases, with 0 bases of the junction left unmatched. The specimen was naive CD4+ T cells from blood. The genes are TRBV29-1 and TRBJ1-4; 8 positions match TRBD1. This receptor was obtained from a young man with type 1 diabetes. The CDR3 bases are TGCAGCGGGACAGGGACTAATGAAAAACTGTTTTTT. Its protein product is CSGTGTNEKLFF.